This T cell receptor (beta chain) is drawn from a study of preoperative IRX-2 immunotherapy in early breast cancer. Noted treatment: preoperative locoregional IRX-2 cytokine immunotherapy. Patients received preoperative, locoregional IRX-2 cytokine immunotherapy in a phase Ib study. Sequencing used immunoSEQ multiplex PCR; TCRdb keeps in-frame clones, though not all of them. The sample contains about 38,000 clones, about four fifths of which appear only once. This clone was recorded once. Trimming removed 6 bases from V and 0 bases from J, with 11 bases in between. The CDR3 sequence is 14 residues long. Germline V gene sequence: CDR1 MDHEN, CDR2 SYDVKM.

The starting material was lymph node tissue, obtained after IRX-2 immunotherapy. The chain joins TRBV28 to TRBJ1-1; the D gene is possibly TRBD1 (5 bases). The origin of this receptor is a human donor with breast cancer. Written as DNA, the CDR3 is TGTGCCAGCAGCCTAGGGACTATGAACACTGAAGCTTTCTTT. This encodes CASSLGTMNTEAFF.